Below are 5 T cell receptor beta chains sequenced from a single sample in a study of T cell responses to AZD1222 COVID-19 vaccine. The protocol was immunoSEQ multiplex PCR, while the TCRdb copy is restricted to in-frame clones and leaves out a portion. The table records about 160,000 clones, roughly 91% of them present only once. Specimen: peripheral blood, collected on day 0 of AZD1222 vaccination. These receptors originate from an adult in good health.

The chain recombines TRBV7-9 with TRBJ1-5; D not certain. The CDR3 runs to 12 residues. The germline V and J ends were trimmed by 4 bases and 5 bases, with 6 bases remaining between them. Germline assignment: CDR1 SEHNR and CDR2 FQNEAQ (reference sequence). The CDR3: CASSSSDQPQHF. CDR3 nucleotides: TGTGCCAGCAGCTCCTCCGATCAGCCCCAGCATTTT.

The J gene is TRBJ1-2, the V gene TRBV5-1; D remains ambiguous. The CDR3 extends over 16 amino acids. CDR1 SGHRS and CDR2 YFSETQ come from the germline V gene. V was shortened by 0 bases and J by 0 bases, with 12 bases between the two germline ends. Here the CDR3 reads CASSLGTGLANYGYTF. The CDR3 DNA is TGCGCCAGCAGCTTGGGCACGGGGTTGGCTAACTATGGCTACACCTTC.

The chain joins TRBV5-1 to TRBJ2-5; D ambiguous. The V and J ends lost 0 bases and 5 bases respectively, with 5 bases between them. Germline CDR1 is SGHRS and CDR2 is YFSETQ. The CDR3 sequence is 12 residues long. CDR3 sequence (DNA): TGCGCCAGCAGCTTGGGGATCGAGACCCAGTACTTC. Its protein product is CASSLGIETQYF.

This clone occurred a few times. The V call is TRBV6-4, the J call TRBJ2-3, with 9 bases fitting TRBD2. V shed 6 bases, J shed 1 base, and the junction held 2 bases outside the gene matches. Germline V gene lookup returns CDR1 MRHNA and CDR2 SNTAGT. The CDR3 length is 14 residues. The CDR3 protein is CASSSSGGTDTQYF. CDR3 bases: TGTGCCAGCAGCTCTAGCGGGGGCACAGATACGCAGTATTTT.

With regard to this clone: Other nucleotide sequences from this sample produce the same CDR3. This chain joins TRBV19 and TRBJ1-1; 7 positions agree with TRBD1. The germline V gene encodes CDR1 LNHDA and CDR2 SQIVND (reference sequence). V was clipped by 6 bases and J by 4 bases; unmatched bases: 8. The CDR3 sequence is 14 residues long. In nucleotides, the CDR3 is TGTGCCAGTAGCCGACAGGGAATCGGCACTGAAGCTTTCTTT. Its translation: CASSRQGIGTEAFF.